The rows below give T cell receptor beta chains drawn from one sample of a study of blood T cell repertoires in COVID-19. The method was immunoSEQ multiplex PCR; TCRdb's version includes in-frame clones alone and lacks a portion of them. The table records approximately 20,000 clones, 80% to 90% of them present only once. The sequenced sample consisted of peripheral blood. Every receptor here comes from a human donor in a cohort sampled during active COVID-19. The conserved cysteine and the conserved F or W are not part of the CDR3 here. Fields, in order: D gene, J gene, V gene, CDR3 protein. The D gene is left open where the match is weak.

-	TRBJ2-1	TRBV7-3	ASSTGGNEQF
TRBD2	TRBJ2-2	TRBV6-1	ASSDLTSPPRELF
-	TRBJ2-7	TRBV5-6	ASSLGVSYEQY
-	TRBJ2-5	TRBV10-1	ASSGAQGRSVKTQY
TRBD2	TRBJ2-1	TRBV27	ASSKTLAGGNEQF
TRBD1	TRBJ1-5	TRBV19	ASSISGQSNQPQH
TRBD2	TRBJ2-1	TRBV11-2	ASTLAGGGEWNEQF
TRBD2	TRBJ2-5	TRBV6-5	ASNGLAGALETQY
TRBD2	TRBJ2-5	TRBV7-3	ASSLGPGLGQETQY
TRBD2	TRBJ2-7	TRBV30	AWSGGGLAIEQY
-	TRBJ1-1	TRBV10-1	ASSPQNTEAF
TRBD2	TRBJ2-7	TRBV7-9	ASSLGTSGINYEQY
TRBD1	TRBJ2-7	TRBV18	ASSPWTGADYEQY
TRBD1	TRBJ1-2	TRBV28	ASSLPGTGGGYT
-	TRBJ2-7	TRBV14	ASSQDRLVSYEQY
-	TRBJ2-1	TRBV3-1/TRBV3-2	ASSRTGEQF
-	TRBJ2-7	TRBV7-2	ASSPDRTLYEQY
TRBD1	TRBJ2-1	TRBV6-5	ASRGQGAGEQF
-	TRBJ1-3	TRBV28	ASKPAGNTIY
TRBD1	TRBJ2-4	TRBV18	ASSQPGQGLAKNIQY
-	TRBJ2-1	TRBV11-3	ASSIQTGNNEQF
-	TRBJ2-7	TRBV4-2	ASSQGTGGGIYEQY
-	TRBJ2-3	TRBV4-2	ASSQDLLQRGRGLDTQY
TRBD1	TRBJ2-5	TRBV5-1	ASSFKPDRGSETQY
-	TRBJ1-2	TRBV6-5	ASSRDRRGYT
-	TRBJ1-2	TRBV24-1	ATSDSWAEGPGYT
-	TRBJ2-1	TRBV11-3	ASSASGIEQF
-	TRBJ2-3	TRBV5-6	ASSFSRRRTDTQY
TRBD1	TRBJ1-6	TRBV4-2	ASSQAGQGVLSSYNSPLH
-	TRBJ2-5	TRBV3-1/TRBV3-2	ASSQRGPQETQY
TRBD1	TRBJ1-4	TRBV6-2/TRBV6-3	ASSPGQGREKLF
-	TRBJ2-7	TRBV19	ASSIKQGEQY
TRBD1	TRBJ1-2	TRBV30	AFGIQGASYT
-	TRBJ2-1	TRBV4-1	ASSLTHESYNEQF
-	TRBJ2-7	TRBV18	ASSPDASLTYEQY
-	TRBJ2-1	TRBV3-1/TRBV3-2	ASSLLARGVGNEQF
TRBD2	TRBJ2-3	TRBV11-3	ASSPGTSGSSDTQY
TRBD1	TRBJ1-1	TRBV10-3	AISESYGTGGTEAF
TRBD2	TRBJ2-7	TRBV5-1	ASSHQLAGELVGQY
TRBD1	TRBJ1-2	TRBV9	ASSSRQGPYSYYGYT
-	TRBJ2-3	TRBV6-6	ASSYSSQGTDTQY
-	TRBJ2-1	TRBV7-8	ASSPTNDEQF
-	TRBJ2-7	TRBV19	ASSIAPGAYYEQY
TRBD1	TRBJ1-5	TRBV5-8	ASREQGNFDQPQH
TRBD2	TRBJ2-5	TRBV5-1	ASSLATSGREETQY
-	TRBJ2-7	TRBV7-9	ASSLQGSGEQY
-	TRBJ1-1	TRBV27	ASSKFQGYARNTEAF
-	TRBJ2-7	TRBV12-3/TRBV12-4	ASSLYSYEQY
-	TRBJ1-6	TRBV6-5	ASSTGLNSPLH
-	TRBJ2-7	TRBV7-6	ASSLDNSGRGEQY
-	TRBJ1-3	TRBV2	ASSRTVSGNTIY
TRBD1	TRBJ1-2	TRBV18	ASSGTGSYGYT
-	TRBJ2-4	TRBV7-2	ASSSGGAAIQNIQY
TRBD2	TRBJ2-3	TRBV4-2	ASSQDLQGASGMGHTQY